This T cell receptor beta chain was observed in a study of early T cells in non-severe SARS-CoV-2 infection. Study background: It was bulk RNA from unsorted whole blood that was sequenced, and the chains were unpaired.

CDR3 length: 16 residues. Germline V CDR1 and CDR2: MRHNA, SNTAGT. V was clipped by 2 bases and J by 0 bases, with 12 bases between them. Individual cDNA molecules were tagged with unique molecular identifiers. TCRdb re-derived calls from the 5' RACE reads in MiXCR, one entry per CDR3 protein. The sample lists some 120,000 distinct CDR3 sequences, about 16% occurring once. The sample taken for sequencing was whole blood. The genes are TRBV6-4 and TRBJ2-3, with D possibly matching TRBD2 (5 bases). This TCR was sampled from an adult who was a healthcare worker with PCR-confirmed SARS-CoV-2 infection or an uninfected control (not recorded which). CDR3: CASSDIFRTSTDTQYF. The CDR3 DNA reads TGTGCCAGCAGTGACATTTTCAGGACTAGCACAGATACGCAGTATTTT.